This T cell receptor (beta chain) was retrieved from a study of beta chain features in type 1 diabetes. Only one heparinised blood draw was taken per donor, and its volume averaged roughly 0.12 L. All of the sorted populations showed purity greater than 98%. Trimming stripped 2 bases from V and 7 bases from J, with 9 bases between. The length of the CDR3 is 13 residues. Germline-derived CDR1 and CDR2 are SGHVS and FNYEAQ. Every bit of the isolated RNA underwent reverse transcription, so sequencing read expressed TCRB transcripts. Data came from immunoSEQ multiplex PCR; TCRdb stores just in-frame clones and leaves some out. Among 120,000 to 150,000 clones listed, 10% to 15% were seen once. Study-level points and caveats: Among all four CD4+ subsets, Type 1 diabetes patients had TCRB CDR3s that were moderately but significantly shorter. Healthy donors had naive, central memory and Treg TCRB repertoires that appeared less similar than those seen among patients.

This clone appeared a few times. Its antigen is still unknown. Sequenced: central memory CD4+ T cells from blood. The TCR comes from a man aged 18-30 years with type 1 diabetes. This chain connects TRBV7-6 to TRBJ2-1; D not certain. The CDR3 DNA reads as TGTGCCAGCAGCTTAATTGCGCGGAATGAGCAGTTCTTC. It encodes CASSLIARNEQFF.